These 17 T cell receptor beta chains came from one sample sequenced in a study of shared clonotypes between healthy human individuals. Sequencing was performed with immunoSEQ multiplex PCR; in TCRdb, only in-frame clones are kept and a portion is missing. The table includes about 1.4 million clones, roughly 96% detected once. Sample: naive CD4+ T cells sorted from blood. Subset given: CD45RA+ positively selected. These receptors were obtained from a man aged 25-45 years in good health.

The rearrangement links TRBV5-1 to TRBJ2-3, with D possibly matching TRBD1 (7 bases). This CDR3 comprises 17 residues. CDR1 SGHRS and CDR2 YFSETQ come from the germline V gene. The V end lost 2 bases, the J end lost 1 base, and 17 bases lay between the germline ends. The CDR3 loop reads CASSLGGGGIGTDTQYF. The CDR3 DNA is TGCGCCAGCAGCTTAGGTGGAGGGGGCATCGGCACAGATACGCAGTATTTT.

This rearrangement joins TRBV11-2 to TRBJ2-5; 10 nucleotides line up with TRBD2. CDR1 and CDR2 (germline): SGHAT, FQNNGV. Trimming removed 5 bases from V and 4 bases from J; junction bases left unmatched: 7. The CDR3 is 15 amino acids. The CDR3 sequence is CASSPQREGVETQYF. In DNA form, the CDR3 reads TGTGCCAGCAGCCCACAGCGGGAGGGGGTAGAGACCCAGTACTTC.

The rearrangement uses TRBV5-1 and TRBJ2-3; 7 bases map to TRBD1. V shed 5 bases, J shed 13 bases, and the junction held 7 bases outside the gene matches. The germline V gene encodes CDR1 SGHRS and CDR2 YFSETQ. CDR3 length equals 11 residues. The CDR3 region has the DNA TGCGCCAGCAGTTTGACAGGGCTAGAGTATTTT. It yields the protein CASSLTGLEYF.

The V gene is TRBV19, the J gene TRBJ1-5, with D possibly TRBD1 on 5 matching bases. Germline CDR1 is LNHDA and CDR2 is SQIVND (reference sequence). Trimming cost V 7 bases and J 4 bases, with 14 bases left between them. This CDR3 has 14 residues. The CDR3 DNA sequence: TGTGCCAGTAAAATGAGGGACCTTAATCAGCCCCAGCATTTT. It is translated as CASKMRDLNQPQHF.

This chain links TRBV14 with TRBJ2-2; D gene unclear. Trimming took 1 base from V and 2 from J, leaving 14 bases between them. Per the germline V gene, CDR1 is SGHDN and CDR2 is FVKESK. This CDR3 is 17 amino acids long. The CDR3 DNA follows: TGTGCCAGCAGCCAAGTATTGAGTACAGCCAACACCGGGGAGCTGTTTTTT. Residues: CASSQVLSTANTGELFF.

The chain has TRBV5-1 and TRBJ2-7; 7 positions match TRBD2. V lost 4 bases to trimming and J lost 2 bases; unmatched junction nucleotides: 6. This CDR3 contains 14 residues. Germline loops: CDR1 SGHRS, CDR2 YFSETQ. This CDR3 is CASSNPREPYEQYF. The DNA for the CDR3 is TGCGCCAGCAGCAATCCGCGGGAGCCCTACGAGCAGTACTTC.

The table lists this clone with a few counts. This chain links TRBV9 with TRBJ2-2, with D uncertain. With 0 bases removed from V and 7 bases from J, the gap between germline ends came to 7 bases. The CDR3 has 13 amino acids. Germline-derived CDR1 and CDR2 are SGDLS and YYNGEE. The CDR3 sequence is CASSVAGGGELFF. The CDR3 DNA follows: TGTGCCAGCAGCGTAGCGGGTGGCGGGGAGCTGTTTTTT.

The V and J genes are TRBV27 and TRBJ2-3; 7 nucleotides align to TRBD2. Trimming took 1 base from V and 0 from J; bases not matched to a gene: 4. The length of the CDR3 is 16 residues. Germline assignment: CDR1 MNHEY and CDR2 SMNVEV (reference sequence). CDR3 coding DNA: TGTGCCAGCAGTTTATTTAGCGGGTCTAGCACAGATACGCAGTATTTT. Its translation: CASSLFSGSSTDTQYF.

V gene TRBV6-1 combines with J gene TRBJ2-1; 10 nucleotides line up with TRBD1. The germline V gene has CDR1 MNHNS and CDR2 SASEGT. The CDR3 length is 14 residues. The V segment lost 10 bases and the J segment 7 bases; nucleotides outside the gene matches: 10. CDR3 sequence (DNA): TGTGCCATCCCGCTAGGGACAGGGGTGAATGAGCAGTTCTTC. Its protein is CAIPLGTGVNEQFF.

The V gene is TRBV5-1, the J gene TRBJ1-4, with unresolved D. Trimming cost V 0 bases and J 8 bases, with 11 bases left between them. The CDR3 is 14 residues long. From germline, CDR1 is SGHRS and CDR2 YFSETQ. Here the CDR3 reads CASSLDPTGEKLFF. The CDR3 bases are TGCGCCAGCAGCTTGGACCCGACGGGGGAAAAACTGTTTTTT. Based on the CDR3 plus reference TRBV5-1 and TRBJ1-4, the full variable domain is KAGVTQTPRYLIKTRGQQVTLSCSPISGHRSVSWYQQTPGQGLQFLFEYFSETQRNKGNFPGRFSGRQFSNSRSEMNVSTLELGDSALYLCASSLDPTGEKLFFGSGTQLSVL.

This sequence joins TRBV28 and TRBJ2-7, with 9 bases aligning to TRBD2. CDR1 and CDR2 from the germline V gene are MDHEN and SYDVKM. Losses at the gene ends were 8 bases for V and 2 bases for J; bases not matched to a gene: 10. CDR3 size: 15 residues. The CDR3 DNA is TGTGCCAGCCCCCCAGCCCTAGCGGGAACCTACGAGCAGTACTTC. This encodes CASPPALAGTYEQYF.

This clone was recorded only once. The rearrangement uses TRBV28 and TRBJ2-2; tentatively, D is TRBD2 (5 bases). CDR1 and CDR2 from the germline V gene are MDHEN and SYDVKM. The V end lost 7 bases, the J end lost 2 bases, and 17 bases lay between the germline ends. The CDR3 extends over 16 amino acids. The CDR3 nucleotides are TGTGCCAGCATCTTAGGCTCGACTATTAACACCGGGGAGCTGTTTTTT. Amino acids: CASILGSTINTGELFF.

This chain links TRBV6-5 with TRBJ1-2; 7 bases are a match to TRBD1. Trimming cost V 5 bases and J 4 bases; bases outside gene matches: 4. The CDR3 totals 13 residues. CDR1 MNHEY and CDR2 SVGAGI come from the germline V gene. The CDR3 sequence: CASSTRTGYGYTF. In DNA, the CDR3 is TGTGCCAGCAGTACCCGGACAGGCTATGGCTACACCTTC.

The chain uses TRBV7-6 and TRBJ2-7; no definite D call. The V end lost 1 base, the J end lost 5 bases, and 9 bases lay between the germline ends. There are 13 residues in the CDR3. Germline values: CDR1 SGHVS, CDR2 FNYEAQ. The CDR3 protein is CASSLELFNEQYF. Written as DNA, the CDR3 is TGTGCCAGCAGCTTAGAACTATTTAACGAGCAGTACTTC.

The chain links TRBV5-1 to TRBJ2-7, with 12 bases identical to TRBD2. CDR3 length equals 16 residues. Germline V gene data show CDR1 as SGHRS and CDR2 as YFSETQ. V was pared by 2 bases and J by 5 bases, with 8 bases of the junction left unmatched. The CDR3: CASSLELAGGRHEQYF. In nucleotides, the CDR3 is TGCGCCAGCAGCTTAGAACTAGCGGGAGGTCGCCACGAGCAGTACTTC.

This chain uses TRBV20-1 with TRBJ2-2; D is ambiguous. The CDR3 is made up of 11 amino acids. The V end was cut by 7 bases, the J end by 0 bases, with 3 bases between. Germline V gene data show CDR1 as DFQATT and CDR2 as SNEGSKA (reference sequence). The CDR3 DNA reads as TGCAGTGTTTCGAACACCGGGGAGCTGTTTTTT. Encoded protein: CSVSNTGELFF.

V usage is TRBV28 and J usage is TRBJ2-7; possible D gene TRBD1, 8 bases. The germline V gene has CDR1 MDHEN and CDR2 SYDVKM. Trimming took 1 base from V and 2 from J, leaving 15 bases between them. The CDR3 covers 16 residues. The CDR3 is CASSLLGGGQAYEQYF. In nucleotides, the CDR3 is TGTGCCAGCAGTTTATTAGGGGGGGGACAGGCCTACGAGCAGTACTTC.